Shown below are 12 T cell receptor beta chains from a single sample sequenced in a study of shared clonotypes between healthy human individuals. This table comes from immunoSEQ multiplex PCR, and its TCRdb copy is limited to in-frame clones, with some not included. The repertoire consists of a few million clones, with approximately 93% occurring once and the leading ten covering approximately 0.4%. The source material was naive CD4+ T cells from PBMCs. Subset meaning: CD45RA+ positively selected. The origin of the receptors is a man younger than 35 in good health. Some clones in this sample may be carry-over from other donors' samples.

The J gene is TRBJ2-2, the V gene TRBV4-1; the D gene is possibly TRBD1 (7 bases). The CDR3 extends over 16 amino acids. Trimming removed 1 base at V and 5 bases at J, with 14 bases between. Germline V CDR1 and CDR2: MGHRA, YSYEKL. The CDR3 DNA is TGCGCCAGCAGCCAAGGGCGGCAGGGGGGAACCGGGGAGCTGTTTTTT. The encoded protein is CASSQGRQGGTGELFF.

This clone has a single count. The chain carries TRBV28 and TRBJ1-5; possibly TRBD1 for D (6 bases). The CDR3 spans 16 residues. Between the trimmed V and J ends, which lost 6 bases and 13 bases, there was a span of 28 bases. In germline, CDR1 is MDHEN, CDR2 SYDVKM. The CDR3 bases are TGTGCCAGCAGGCCCTCTAGGGGACAATCAGCCCCCCGACAGCATTTT. It specifies CASRPSRGQSAPRQHF.

This clone is a singleton in its sample. This chain links TRBV5-4 with TRBJ2-5; 9 nucleotides match TRBD2. The CDR3 runs 15 residues. With V trimmed by 7 bases and J by 3 bases, 10 bases remained unmatched. Looked up from germline, CDR1 is SGHNT and CDR2 is YYREEE (reference sequence). In nucleotides, the CDR3 is TGTGCCAGCCAGAGCCGCGCTAGCGGGGAAGAGACCCAGTACTTC. Residues: CASQSRASGEETQYF. Full variable domain (missing parts from reference TRBV5-4 and TRBJ2-5): ETGVTQSPTHLIKTRGQQVTLRCSSQSGHNTVSWYQQALGQGPQFIFQYYREEENGRGNFPPRFSGLQFPNYSSELNVNALELDDSALYLCASQSRASGEETQYFGPGTRLLVL.

The rearrangement joins TRBV6-1 to TRBJ1-1; no definite D call. Trimming left V 1 base short and J 10 bases short, with 10 bases between. Germline loops: CDR1 MNHNS, CDR2 SASEGT. This CDR3 region has 12 residues. The CDR3 region has the DNA TGTGCCAGCAGTGAAGGGATGGCAGGAGCTTTCTTT. This codes for CASSEGMAGAFF.

The gene calls are TRBV7-8 and TRBJ2-7, with D perhaps matching TRBD2 (5 bases). V dropped 4 bases and J dropped 12 bases, with 13 bases sitting between them. This CDR3 region has 11 residues. CDR1 and CDR2 (germline): SGHVS, FQNEAQ. The CDR3 coding sequence is TGTGCCAGCAGCTCGTCGGAGGATCGGTACTTC. This translates into CASSSSEDRYF.

The V and J genes are TRBV28 and TRBJ2-7; 7 nucleotides line up with TRBD1. The CDR3 sequence is 15 residues long. The V gene end was trimmed by 6 bases and the J gene end by 0 bases; junction bases not matched to a gene: 8. Germline V gene data show CDR1 as MDHEN and CDR2 as SYDVKM. CDR3 region: CASSPSRGNSYEQYF. CDR3 sequence (DNA): TGTGCCAGCAGCCCAAGCAGGGGGAACTCCTACGAGCAGTACTTC.

V usage is TRBV5-1 and J usage is TRBJ2-5; D is ambiguous. Trimming took off 0 bases at V and 5 bases at J, with 11 bases between the two ends. CDR1 and CDR2 from the germline V gene are SGHRS and YFSETQ. The CDR3 spans 14 residues. CDR3 DNA sequence: TGCGCCAGCAGCTTGGCCACAGATGCTGAGACCCAGTACTTC. Translated: CASSLATDAETQYF.

V and J are TRBV7-9 and TRBJ2-1; perhaps TRBD2 as D (5 bases). Germline V lookup: CDR1 SEHNR, CDR2 FQNEAQ (reference sequence). This CDR3 contains 15 residues. With 8 bases removed from V and 2 bases from J, the gap between germline ends came to 16 bases. The CDR3 loop reads CASPPAEETYNEQFF. The CDR3 DNA follows: TGTGCCAGCCCCCCAGCGGAGGAAACCTACAATGAGCAGTTCTTC.

The V gene is TRBV5-4, the J gene TRBJ1-5; D is undetermined. Trimming shortened V by 2 bases and J by 3 bases, and 6 bases separated the two germline ends. Germline V gives CDR1 SGHNT, CDR2 YYREEE (reference sequence). There are 13 residues in the CDR3. The CDR3 sequence is CASSFGVNQPQHF. CDR3 nucleotides: TGTGCCAGCAGCTTCGGTGTCAATCAGCCCCAGCATTTT.

This chain uses TRBV5-8 with TRBJ2-7; 7 nucleotides line up with TRBD2. The CDR3 runs to 14 residues. Germline CDR1 reads SGHTS; CDR2 reads YDEGEE. V was pared by 4 bases and J by 4 bases, with 8 bases of the junction left unmatched. CDR3 DNA sequence: TGTGCCAGCAGCCCGTGGGGAGGGGCATACGAGCAGTACTTC. It is translated as CASSPWGGAYEQYF.

The J gene is TRBJ2-5, the V gene TRBV7-7; D call uncertain. The CDR3 loop spans 14 amino acids. Between the trimmed V and J ends, which lost 2 bases and 1 base, there was a span of 8 bases. CDR1 and CDR2 from the germline V gene are SSHAT and FNYEAQ (reference sequence). The CDR3 region has the DNA TGTGCCAGCAGCTTATTCGGCAGCCAAGAGACCCAGTACTTC. Protein: CASSLFGSQETQYF.

The rearrangement links TRBV9 to TRBJ2-5; 16 bases line up with TRBD2. Germline trimming cut 4 bases from V and 4 bases from J; bases unmatched to any gene: 4. This CDR3 is built from 16 residues. Germline V CDR1 and CDR2: SGDLS, YYNGEE. For the CDR3, the DNA is TGTGCCAGCAGCCCGGGACTAGCGGGAGGGCTAGAGACCCAGTACTTC. Its translation: CASSPGLAGGLETQYF.